Listed below are T cell receptor beta chains from one sample, sequenced in a study of T cell changes during pregnancy in multiple sclerosis. Sequencing was performed with immunoSEQ multiplex PCR; in TCRdb, only in-frame clones are kept and a portion is missing. The top ten clones hold less than 2% of a sample with 85,000 to 130,000 clones, around 90% of them seen once. The sequenced sample was peripheral blood, obtained before pregnancy. The receptors originated from a female donor with multiple sclerosis, enrolled in a pregnancy study. Each CDR3 is given with its conserved first and last residue. The D gene is left open where the match is weak. Expanded clones are given a class, and other clones once, few, many or no size at all.

V gene: TRBV2; J gene: TRBJ2-5; D gene: TRBD1; clone size: NA; CDR3 DNA: TGTGCCAGCAGTTATCCCGGGACAGGACGTTCCCAAGAGACCCAGTACTTC; CDR3 protein: CASSYPGTGRSQETQYF
V gene: TRBV5-1; J gene: TRBJ2-7; D gene: NA; clone size: NA; CDR3 DNA: TGCGCCAGCAGCTTGGGATATTTCCAGTCCTACGAGCAGTACTTC; CDR3 protein: CASSLGYFQSYEQYF
V gene: TRBV20-1; J gene: TRBJ2-1; D gene: NA; clone size: NA; CDR3 DNA: TGCAGTGCTAGGGCCACGGAGATTATATTCTTC; CDR3 protein: CSARATEIIFF
V gene: TRBV7-8; J gene: TRBJ2-5; D gene: NA; clone size: NA; CDR3 DNA: TGTGCCAGCAGCGAAAGGAGGTACCAAGAGACCCAGTACTTC; CDR3 protein: CASSERRYQETQYF
V gene: TRBV21-1; J gene: TRBJ2-1; D gene: NA; clone size: NA; CDR3 DNA: TGTGCCAGCAGCAAAGCGCTTTTCCTAGGGCGGGAGGGTCACTACAATGAGCAGTTCTTC; CDR3 protein: CASSKALFLGREGHYNEQFF
V gene: TRBV28; J gene: TRBJ2-1; D gene: NA; clone size: once; CDR3 DNA: TGTGCCAGCAGTATATACAGGGCCTCGGGTAATGAGCAGTTCTTC; CDR3 protein: CASSIYRASGNEQFF
V gene: TRBV6-4; J gene: TRBJ2-2; D gene: TRBD1; clone size: NA; CDR3 DNA: TGTGCCAGCAGTGACGGACAGGGGGCCGGGGAGCTGTTTTTT; CDR3 protein: CASSDGQGAGELFF
V gene: TRBV7-2; J gene: TRBJ1-1; D gene: TRBD1; clone size: NA; CDR3 DNA: TGTGCCAGCAGCTTCCGGGACAGGGGTACTGAAGCTTTCTTT; CDR3 protein: CASSFRDRGTEAFF
V gene: TRBV5-6; J gene: TRBJ2-1; D gene: TRBD2; clone size: NA; CDR3 DNA: TGTGCCAGCAGCTTCGCGGGGTCTAGCGGGAGTTATCCGTTACGGCAGTTCTTC; CDR3 protein: CASSFAGSSGSYPLRQFF
V gene: TRBV5-1; J gene: TRBJ1-2; D gene: NA; clone size: NA; CDR3 DNA: TGCGCCAGCAGCTTGGAGACGGGGGATGGCTACACCTTC; CDR3 protein: CASSLETGDGYTF